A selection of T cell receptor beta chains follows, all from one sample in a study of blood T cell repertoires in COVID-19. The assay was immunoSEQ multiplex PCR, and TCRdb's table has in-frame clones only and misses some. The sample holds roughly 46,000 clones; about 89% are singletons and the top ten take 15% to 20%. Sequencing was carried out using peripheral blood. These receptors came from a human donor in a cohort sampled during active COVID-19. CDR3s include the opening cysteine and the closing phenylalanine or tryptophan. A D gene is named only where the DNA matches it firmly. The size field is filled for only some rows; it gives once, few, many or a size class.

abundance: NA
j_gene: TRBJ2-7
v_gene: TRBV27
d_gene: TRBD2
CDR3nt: TGTGCCAGCAGTTTTTTCAGCGGGAGCTCCTACGAGCAGTACTTC
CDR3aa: CASSFFSGSSYEQYF

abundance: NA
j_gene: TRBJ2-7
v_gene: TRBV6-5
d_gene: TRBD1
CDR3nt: TGTGCCAGTTGGTTCAGGGGGACCTACGAGCAGTACTTC
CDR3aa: CASWFRGTYEQYF

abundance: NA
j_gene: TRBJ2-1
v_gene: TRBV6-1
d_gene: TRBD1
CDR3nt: TGTGCCAGCAGTGGGCGAGCCGGGACAGGGCGGAATGAGCAGTTCTTC
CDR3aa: CASSGRAGTGRNEQFF

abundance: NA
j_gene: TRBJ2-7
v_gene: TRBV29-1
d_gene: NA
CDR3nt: TGCAGCGTTGCCGACAGCGCCTACGAGCAGTACTTC
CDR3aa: CSVADSAYEQYF

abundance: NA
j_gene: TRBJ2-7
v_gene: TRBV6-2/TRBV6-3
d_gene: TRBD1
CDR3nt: TGTGCCAGCAGTTACTGGGGGGACAGGGAAGTCTACGAGCAGTACTTC
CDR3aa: CASSYWGDREVYEQYF

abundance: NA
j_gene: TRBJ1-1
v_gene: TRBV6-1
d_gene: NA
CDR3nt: TGTGCCAGCAGTGACGAGTGGAGGGGAGCTTTCTTT
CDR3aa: CASSDEWRGAFF

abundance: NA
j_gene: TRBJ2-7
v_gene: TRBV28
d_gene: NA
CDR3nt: TGTGCCAGCACATCACAGGTTCAGCTGGCGGACGAGCAGTACTTC
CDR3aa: CASTSQVQLADEQYF

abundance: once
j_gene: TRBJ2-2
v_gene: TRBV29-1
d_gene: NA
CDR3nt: TGCAGCGTCTTCCTGGGACAGAACACCGGGGAGCTGTTTTTT
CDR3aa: CSVFLGQNTGELFF

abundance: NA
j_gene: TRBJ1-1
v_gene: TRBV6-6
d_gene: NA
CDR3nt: TGTGCCAGCAGTTACTCCGGACAACGGAACACTGAAGCTTTCTTT
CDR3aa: CASSYSGQRNTEAFF

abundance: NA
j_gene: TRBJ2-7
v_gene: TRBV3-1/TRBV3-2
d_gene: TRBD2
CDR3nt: TGTGCCAGCAGCCTGCAGCGGGAGGGACCCTACGAGCAGTACTTC
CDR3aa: CASSLQREGPYEQYF

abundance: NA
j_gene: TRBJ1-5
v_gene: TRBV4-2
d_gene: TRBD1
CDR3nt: TGTGCCAGCAGCCGGACAGGGACTGGACCCCAGCATTTT
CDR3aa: CASSRTGTGPQHF

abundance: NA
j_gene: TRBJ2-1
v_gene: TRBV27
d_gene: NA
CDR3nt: TGTGCCAGCAGTTTCCTTGGGGGGTACAATGAGCAGTTCTTC
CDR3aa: CASSFLGGYNEQFF

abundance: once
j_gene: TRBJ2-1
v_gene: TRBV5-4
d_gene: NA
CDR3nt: TGTGCCAGCAGCTTGAAGTCAGGAGCGGGTGAGCAGTTCTTC
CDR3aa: CASSLKSGAGEQFF

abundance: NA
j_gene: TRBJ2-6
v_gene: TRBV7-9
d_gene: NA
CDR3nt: TGTGCCAGCAGCGGAGGGGTTTCTGGGGCCAACGTCCTGACTTTC
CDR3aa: CASSGGVSGANVLTF

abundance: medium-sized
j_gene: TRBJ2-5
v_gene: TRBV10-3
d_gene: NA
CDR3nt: TGTGCCATCAGTGACGGTTACCAAGAGACCCAGTACTTC
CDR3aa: CAISDGYQETQYF

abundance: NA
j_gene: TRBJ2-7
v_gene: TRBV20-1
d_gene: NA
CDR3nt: TGCAGTGCTAGTTTGGGGGCCCCTCTATACGAGCAGTACTTC
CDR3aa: CSASLGAPLYEQYF

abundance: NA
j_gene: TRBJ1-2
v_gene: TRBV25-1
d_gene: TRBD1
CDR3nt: TGTGCCAGCAGTGAGTCCCGGGACAGGGCCGGCTACACCTTC
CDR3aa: CASSESRDRAGYTF

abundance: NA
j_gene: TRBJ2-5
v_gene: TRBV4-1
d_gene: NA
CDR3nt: TGCGCCAGCAGCCAAGTACCTCGGGAGACCCAGTACTTC
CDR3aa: CASSQVPRETQYF

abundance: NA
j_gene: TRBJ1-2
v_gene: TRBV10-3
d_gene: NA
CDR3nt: TGTGCCATCAGTGGGGAGGACTATGGCTACACCTTC
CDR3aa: CAISGEDYGYTF

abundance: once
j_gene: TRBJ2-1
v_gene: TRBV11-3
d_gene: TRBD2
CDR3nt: TGTGCCAGCAGCTTAGAGGGCTGGCGGGAGTACCCCTACAATGAGCAGTTCTTC
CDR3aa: CASSLEGWREYPYNEQFF

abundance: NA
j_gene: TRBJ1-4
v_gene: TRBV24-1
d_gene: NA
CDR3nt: TGTGCCACCAGTGACCTGACAACACTGTTTTTT
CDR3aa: CATSDLTTLFF

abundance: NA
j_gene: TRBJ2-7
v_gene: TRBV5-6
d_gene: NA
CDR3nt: TGTGCCAGCAGGGGGTCGGGGTCCCACGAGCAGTACTTC
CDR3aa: CASRGSGSHEQYF

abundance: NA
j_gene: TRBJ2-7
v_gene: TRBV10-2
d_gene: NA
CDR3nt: TGCGCCAGCAGCGCCCCCGGGACTGCAACCTACGAGCAGTACTTC
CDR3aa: CASSAPGTATYEQYF

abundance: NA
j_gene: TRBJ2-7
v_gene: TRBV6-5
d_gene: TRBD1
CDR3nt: TGTGCCAGCAGTCCCCTCAGGGGGAACGACGAGCAGTACTTC
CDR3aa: CASSPLRGNDEQYF

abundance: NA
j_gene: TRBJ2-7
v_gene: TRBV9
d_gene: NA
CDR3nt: TGTGCCAGCAGCGTAGCTAGTGAGGGAAACTCCTACGAGCAGTACTTC
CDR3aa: CASSVASEGNSYEQYF

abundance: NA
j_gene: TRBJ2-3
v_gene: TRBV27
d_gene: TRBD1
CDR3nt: TGTGCCAGCAGCTTCTTGGACAGGGTTGCAGATACGCAGTATTTT
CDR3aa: CASSFLDRVADTQYF

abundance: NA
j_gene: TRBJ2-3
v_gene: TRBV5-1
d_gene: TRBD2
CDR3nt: TGCGCCAGCACCTTAAATAGATGGACTAGCGGGGTCACAGATACGCAGTATTTT
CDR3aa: CASTLNRWTSGVTDTQYF

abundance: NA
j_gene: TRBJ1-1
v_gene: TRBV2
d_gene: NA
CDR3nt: TGTGCCAGCAGTGAATTCGGGAGCAACACTGAAGCTTTCTTT
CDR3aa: CASSEFGSNTEAFF

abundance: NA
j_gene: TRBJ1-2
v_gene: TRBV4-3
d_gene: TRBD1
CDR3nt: TGCGCCAGCAGCCAAGCCGGGACAGGGGGCTACACCTTC
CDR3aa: CASSQAGTGGYTF

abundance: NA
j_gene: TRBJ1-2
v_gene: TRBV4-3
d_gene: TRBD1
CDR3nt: TGCGCCAGCAGCCAAGGGACAGGGGGCTATGGCTACACCTTC
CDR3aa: CASSQGTGGYGYTF

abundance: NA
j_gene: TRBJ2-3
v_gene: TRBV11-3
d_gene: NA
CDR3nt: TGTGCCAGCAGCTCCGGGACTCGAAACACAGATACGCAGTATTTT
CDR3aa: CASSSGTRNTDTQYF

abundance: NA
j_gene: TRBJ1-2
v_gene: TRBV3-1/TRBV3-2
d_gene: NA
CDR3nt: TGTGCCAGCAGCCCGTCGGACATTTATGGCTACACCTTC
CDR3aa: CASSPSDIYGYTF

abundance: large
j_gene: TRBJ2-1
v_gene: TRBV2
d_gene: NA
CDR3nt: TGTGCCAGCAGTGAATTCGGCGGGGCCCACAATGAGCAGTTCTTC
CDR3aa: CASSEFGGAHNEQFF

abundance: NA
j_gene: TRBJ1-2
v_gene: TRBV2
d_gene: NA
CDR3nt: TGTGCCAGCAGAGACTACTATGGCTACACCTTC
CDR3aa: CASRDYYGYTF

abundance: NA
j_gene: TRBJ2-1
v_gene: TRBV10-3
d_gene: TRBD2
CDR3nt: TGTGCCATCAGTGGGGTTAGCGGGGGGTTTTCCTATGAGCAGTTCTTC
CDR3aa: CAISGVSGGFSYEQFF

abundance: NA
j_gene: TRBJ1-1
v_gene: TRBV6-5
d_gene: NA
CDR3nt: TGTGCCAGCAGTTACACAGGACACAACACTGAAGCTTTCTTT
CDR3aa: CASSYTGHNTEAFF

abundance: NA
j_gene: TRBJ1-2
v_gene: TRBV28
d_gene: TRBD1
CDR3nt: TGTGCCAGCACCGCCGGACAGGGGGTATTCTTGGTTCGTGGCTACACCTTC
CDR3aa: CASTAGQGVFLVRGYTF

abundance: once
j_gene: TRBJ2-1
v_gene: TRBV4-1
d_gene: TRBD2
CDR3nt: TGCGCCAGCAGCCTCGTTCTAGCGGGGACTACCTACAATGAGCAGTTCTTC
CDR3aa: CASSLVLAGTTYNEQFF

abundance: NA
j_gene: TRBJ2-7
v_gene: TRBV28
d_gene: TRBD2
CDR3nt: TGTGCCAGCATTAGGTCTAGCGGGGGGGCCTACGAGCAGTACTTC
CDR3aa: CASIRSSGGAYEQYF

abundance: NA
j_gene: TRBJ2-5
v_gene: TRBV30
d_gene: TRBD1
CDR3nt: TGTGCCTGGAGTGCAGGGACAGGGGGAGAGACCCAGTACTTC
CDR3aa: CAWSAGTGGETQYF

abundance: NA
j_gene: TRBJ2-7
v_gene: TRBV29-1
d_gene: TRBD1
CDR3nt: TGCAGCGTTGGGGGTGGGACAGGGGCGCGCTACGAGCAGTACTTC
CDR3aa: CSVGGGTGARYEQYF

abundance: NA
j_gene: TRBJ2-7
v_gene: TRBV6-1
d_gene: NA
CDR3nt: TGTGCCAGCAGTGAATTGCGGAGCGAGCAGTACTTC
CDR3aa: CASSELRSEQYF

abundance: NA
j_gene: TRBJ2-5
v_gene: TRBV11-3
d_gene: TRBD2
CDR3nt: TGTGCCAGCAGCTCACGCGGGGGGAAAGGGGAGACCCAGTACTTC
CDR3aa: CASSSRGGKGETQYF